These T cell receptor beta chains were read from a single sample in a study of blood T cell repertoires in COVID-19. Assay used: immunoSEQ multiplex PCR; TCRdb lists only in-frame clones, some missing. Among hundreds of thousands of clones, around 88% were seen once, and the ten largest hold under 8%. Sequencing was carried out using peripheral blood. Receptors originate from a young woman with COVID-19, enrolled during active disease. Both conserved end residues are part of each CDR3. D genes are given only for firm matches. Clone size is shown for a subset of rows, as once, few, many or a class of expanded clone.

-	TRBV11-2	-	TRBJ1-1	CASSWGSTGNTEAFF	TGTGCCAGCAGCTGGGGGTCGACAGGGAACACTGAAGCTTTCTTT
-	TRBV10-3	-	TRBJ2-3	CAINGLGSTDTQYF	TGTGCCATCAATGGGCTCGGTAGCACAGATACGCAGTATTTT
few	TRBV11-3	TRBD2	TRBJ2-1	CASSQQAGGAYNEQFF	TGTGCCAGCAGCCAGCAGGCGGGAGGGGCCTACAATGAGCAGTTCTTC
-	TRBV27	TRBD1	TRBJ1-1	CASSLAGGLNTEAFF	TGTGCCAGCAGTTTGGCAGGGGGCTTGAACACTGAAGCTTTCTTT
-	TRBV5-4	-	TRBJ1-4	CASSLDFPATNEKLFF	TGTGCCAGCAGCTTGGATTTCCCGGCAACTAATGAAAAACTGTTTTTT
once	TRBV28	-	TRBJ2-1	CASSFPGRGHNEQFF	TGTGCCAGCAGTTTCCCGGGGCGGGGCCACAATGAGCAGTTCTTC
-	TRBV6-1	TRBD2	TRBJ2-2	CASSEANVGTRKNTGELFF	TGTGCCAGCAGTGAAGCAAATGTTGGGACTAGAAAAAACACCGGGGAGCTGTTTTTT
-	TRBV28	-	TRBJ2-3	CASSFGAGVGADTQYF	TGTGCCAGCAGTTTTGGGGCAGGGGTGGGAGCAGATACGCAGTATTTT
-	TRBV28	-	TRBJ1-5	CASSDQGDQPQHF	TGTGCCAGCAGTGACCAGGGTGATCAGCCCCAGCATTTT
-	TRBV6-5	TRBD1	TRBJ1-5	CASSRDRDRPQHF	TGTGCCAGCAGTAGGGACAGGGATCGGCCCCAGCATTTT
-	TRBV29-1	-	TRBJ1-1	CSVGGLMNTEAFF	TGCAGCGTCGGGGGTCTAATGAACACTGAAGCTTTCTTT
-	TRBV11-2	-	TRBJ1-3	CASTRGGSGNTIYF	TGTGCCAGCACCCGAGGGGGTTCTGGAAACACCATATATTTT
-	TRBV7-9	TRBD1	TRBJ1-4	CASSLGSRGRIREKLFF	TGTGCCAGCAGCTTAGGATCTAGGGGGCGGATAAGGGAAAAACTGTTTTTT
once	TRBV7-2	TRBD2	TRBJ2-1	CASTLRTSVNNEQFF	TGTGCCAGCACCCTAAGGACTAGCGTCAACAATGAGCAGTTCTTC
-	TRBV6-5	-	TRBJ2-2	CASGQPPNLGELFF	TGTGCCAGCGGGCAACCCCCTAACTTGGGGGAGCTGTTTTTT
-	TRBV10-3	TRBD2	TRBJ2-1	CAISGAGGAYNEQFF	TGTGCCATCAGTGGAGCGGGGGGGGCCTACAATGAGCAGTTCTTC
-	TRBV6-4	TRBD1	TRBJ2-2	CASSDFIGGSGELFF	TGTGCCAGCAGTGACTTTATAGGGGGCTCCGGGGAGCTGTTTTTT
-	TRBV3-1/TRBV3-2	TRBD2	TRBJ2-2	CASSLGFSGANTGELFF	TGTGCCAGCAGCCTCGGGTTTAGCGGGGCCAACACCGGGGAGCTGTTTTTT
-	TRBV15	TRBD1	TRBJ1-2	CATSMGRGQGGYTF	TGTGCCACCAGCATGGGCAGGGGGCAGGGTGGCTACACCTTC
-	TRBV11-3	-	TRBJ2-1	CASSSSGVEQFF	TGTGCCAGCAGCTCGTCAGGGGTTGAGCAGTTCTTC
-	TRBV5-8	-	TRBJ1-3	CASSLLSRAFGNTIYF	TGTGCCAGCAGCTTGCTTTCCAGGGCATTTGGAAACACCATATATTTT
-	TRBV11-3	TRBD2	TRBJ2-1	CASSLGGGSYNEQFF	TGTGCCAGCAGCTTAGGGGGGGGCTCCTACAATGAGCAGTTCTTC